The 5 T cell receptor beta chains below were found in one sample sequenced in a study of spatial heterogeneity in lung cancer. Time point in this sample: sample taken at primary tumor resection. Unsorted samples of tumor, nontumor lung or frozen PBMC had their whole RNA sequenced. Using its own MiXCR run on the 5' RACE reads, TCRdb lists one record per CDR3 protein. The sample lists some 100,000 distinct CDR3 sequences; roughly 8.7% were seen once. The source was PBMCs, collected at surgery. The receptors derive from a male donor with early-stage non-small cell lung cancer.

The V and J genes are TRBV10-3 and TRBJ2-7; D is tentatively TRBD1 or TRBD2 (5 bases each). Germline CDR1 and CDR2: ENHRY and SYGVKD. The CDR3 runs 16 residues. Trimming removed 0 bases from V and 4 bases from J, with 16 bases in between. In DNA form, the CDR3 reads TGTGCCATCAGTGAGTCTACGGGGCGGAAGACATACGAGCAGTACTTC. Its protein is CAISESTGRKTYEQYF.

Many counts were recorded for this clonotype. The V and J genes are TRBV29-1 and TRBJ2-3; D may be TRBD2 (5 bases). The germline V and J ends were trimmed by 5 bases and 0 bases, with 9 bases remaining between them. The CDR3 has 13 residues. The V gene's germline CDR1 is SQVTM and CDR2 ANQGSEA. CDR3 bases: TGCAGCGTTCAAGGACTCAGCACAGATACGCAGTATTTT. It encodes CSVQGLSTDTQYF.

Ten or more counts support this clonotype. The chain joins TRBV6-5 to TRBJ2-6; D may be TRBD2 (6 bases). The length of the CDR3 is 19 residues. Germline CDR1 is MNHEY and CDR2 is SVGAGI. V was shortened by 0 bases and J by 0 bases, with 15 bases between the two germline ends. This chain's CDR3 is CASSYSGIADRSGANVLTF. The CDR3 DNA follows: TGTGCCAGCAGTTACTCTGGGATAGCGGATCGCTCTGGGGCCAACGTCCTGACTTTC.

This clonotype was found many times. The chain's CDR3 is CAISEVVNTEAFF. Written as DNA, the CDR3 is TGTGCCATCAGTGAGGTAGTGAACACTGAAGCTTTCTTT. V is TRBV10-3 and J is TRBJ1-1, with D uncertain. CDR3 size: 13 residues. Trimming took 2 bases from V and 0 from J, leaving 4 bases between them. In germline, CDR1 is ENHRY, CDR2 SYGVKD.

This chain connects TRBV2 to TRBJ2-5; unclear D gene. The V end was cut by 2 bases, the J end by 7 bases, with 8 bases between. Looked up from germline, CDR1 is SNHLY and CDR2 is FYNNEI. This CDR3 contains 12 residues. Here the CDR3 reads CASSERVGTQYF. The CDR3 region has the DNA TGTGCCAGCAGTGAACGGGTTGGGACCCAGTACTTC.